The sequence of this T cell receptor beta chain was determined in a study of T cell responses to AZD1222 COVID-19 vaccine (dated by TCRdb to the early 2020s). A note on the overall study: A total of 230 to 250 trial participants underwent TCR sequencing, of whom approximately 210 received two doses of AZD1222 and approximately 25 received two doses of the MenACWY control vaccine. Enrollment into the trials was organized by age into subgroups of 18-55, 56-69 and 70-plus years, and those subgroups contained roughly 160, 29 and 62 TCR-sequenced participants, respectively.

From the cysteine through the phenylalanine, the CDR3 covers 14 amino acids. Solely the CDR3 DNA is kept, with 42 bases framed from the first base. In the germline V gene, CDR1 corresponds to SGHNT and CDR2 to YENEEA. V is trimmed back by 0 bases and J by 5 bases, and the junction contains 3 bases that no gene match accounts for. Findings and caveats that apply to the study as a whole: Because no day 14 peak-response samples were available, repertoires were characterized only after the peak T cell response. A significant rise in spike-specific TCR breadth and depth was observed after two AZD1222 doses relative to day 0 and relative to MenACWY recipients. Reportedly, almost half of the unique spike-specific TCRs recognized epitopes lying outside the regions that are mutated in the B.1.351 and B.1.1.7 variants. The 56-69-year group was small, and its depth increase did not reach significance, likely because of low power. Only five to seven AZD1222 recipients were SARS-CoV-2 seropositive at baseline, limiting conclusions about previously exposed vaccinees. Most participants were white British and females outnumbered males, and the authors suggested that clonal diversity may have been underestimated. The whole spike protein was spanned by vaccine-associated CD4 TCRs, and dominant responses were seen in regions 160-218 and 743-854.

Turning to this clone: It has no known antigen specificity. No base qualities exist here, and no much larger clone lies one base off it. The same CDR3 arises from other DNA sequences in this sample as well.

The CDR3 regions of human TCRbeta chains were subjected to immunosequencing. Per the source publication's procedure: TCRs in the repertoires were compared against a reference library of SARS-CoV-2-specific TCRs that had been generated with the MIRA antigen-specificity platform. Breadth meant the fraction of unique TCRs that were SARS-CoV-2-associated, whereas depth meant the fraction of total T cells that were SARS-CoV-2-associated. Each spike-specific TCR was assigned to its reactive spike region and to a CD4 or CD8 class using the MIRA data. Log10-transformed breadth and depth values were compared by one-way ANOVA with Sidak's multiple comparisons tests. Imported from immuneACCESS, the table was reduced by TCRdb to in-frame sequences with V and J called. These copies leave out some clones; in studies compared against another copy, an unresolved V gene accounts for under half, and the cause of the remainder is not known. The DNA gave D and trimming, while V, J and clone size come from that table. Here the sample has roughly 140,000 clones; around 88% occur a single time. Approximately 3.6% of the sample is in the top ten clones.

In the paper's terms, the time point label means: baseline before first vaccination. The treatment or condition label corresponds to: meningococcal conjugate vaccine given as trial control. Vaccinee samples came from UK trials COV001 and COV002, including a single-blind randomized controlled phase 2/3 trial of AZD1222 (ChAdOx1 nCoV-19) in healthy adults. For TCRbeta chain sequencing, PBMC samples were collected from trial participants at day 0 and at day 28 after the second dose. The receptor comes from an adult in good health. The sample consisted of peripheral blood, taken on day 0 of MenACWY control vaccination. The rearranged segments are TRBV11-3 and TRBJ1-1; TRBD1 matches 7 bases in the middle. CDR3 reads: CASSLEGGNTEAFF. The nucleotide sequence reads as follows: TGTGCCAGCAGCTTAGAAGGGGGCAATACTGAAGCTTTCTTT.